This T cell receptor (beta chain) came from a study of T cell responses to AZD1222 COVID-19 vaccine. General observations from the study: Mostly white British, mostly female donors; authors suggested clonal diversity may be underestimated. Seropositive AZD1222 recipients at baseline numbered only five or six. Repertoires were obtained solely post-peak T cell response.

Note on this clone: The target antigen is unknown.

Sequencing used immunoSEQ multiplex PCR; TCRdb keeps in-frame clones, though not all of them. The sample has about 140,000 clones, approximately 94% seen once. The sample here was peripheral blood, taken on day 0 of AZD1222 vaccination. This TCR was sampled from an adult in good health.

The CDR3 sequence is CASSFAGAGEKLFF. The CDR3 DNA reads as TGTGCCAGCAGCTTCGCGGGGGCAGGGGAAAAACTGTTTTTT. This rearrangement joins TRBV7-8 to TRBJ1-4, with D possibly TRBD1 on 6 matching bases. The V end lost 3 bases, the J end lost 8 bases, and 13 bases lay between the germline ends. Germline CDR1 SGHVS, CDR2 FQNEAQ. This CDR3 is built from 14 residues.